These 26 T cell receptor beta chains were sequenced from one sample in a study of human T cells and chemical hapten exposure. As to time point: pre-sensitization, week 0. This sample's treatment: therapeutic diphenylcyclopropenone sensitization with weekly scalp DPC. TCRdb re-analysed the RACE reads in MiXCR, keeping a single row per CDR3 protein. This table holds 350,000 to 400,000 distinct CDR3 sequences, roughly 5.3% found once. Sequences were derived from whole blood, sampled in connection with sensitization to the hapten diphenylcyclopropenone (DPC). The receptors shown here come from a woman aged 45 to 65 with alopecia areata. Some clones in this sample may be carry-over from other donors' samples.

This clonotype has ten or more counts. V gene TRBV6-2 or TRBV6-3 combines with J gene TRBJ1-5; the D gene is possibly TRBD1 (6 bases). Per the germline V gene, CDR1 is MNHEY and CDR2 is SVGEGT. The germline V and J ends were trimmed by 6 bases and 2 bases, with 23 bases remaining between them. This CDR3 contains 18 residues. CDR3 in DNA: TGTGCCAGCAGCCTCAACCCCCATACCGGGGGCCGCAATCAGCCCCAGCATTTT. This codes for CASSLNPHTGGRNQPQHF.

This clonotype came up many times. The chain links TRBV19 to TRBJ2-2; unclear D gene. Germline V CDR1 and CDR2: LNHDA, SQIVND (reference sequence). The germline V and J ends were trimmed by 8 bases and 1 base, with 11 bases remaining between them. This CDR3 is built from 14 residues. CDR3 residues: CASVGQVNTGELFF. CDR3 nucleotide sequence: TGTGCCAGTGTAGGGCAGGTGAACACCGGGGAGCTGTTTTTT.

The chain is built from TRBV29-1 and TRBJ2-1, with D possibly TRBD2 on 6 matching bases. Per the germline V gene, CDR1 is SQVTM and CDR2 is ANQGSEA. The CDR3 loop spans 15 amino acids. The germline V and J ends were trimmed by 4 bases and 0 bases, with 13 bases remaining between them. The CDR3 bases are TGCAGCGTTGGGGGGACTCCTAGCTCCTACAATGAGCAGTTCTTC. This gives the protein CSVGGTPSSYNEQFF.

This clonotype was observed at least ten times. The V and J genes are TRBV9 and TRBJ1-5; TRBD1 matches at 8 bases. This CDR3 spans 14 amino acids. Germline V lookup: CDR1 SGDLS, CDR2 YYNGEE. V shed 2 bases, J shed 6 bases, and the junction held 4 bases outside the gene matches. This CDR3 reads CASSVGQGAQPQHF. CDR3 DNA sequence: TGTGCCAGCAGCGTTGGGCAGGGGGCTCAGCCCCAGCATTTT. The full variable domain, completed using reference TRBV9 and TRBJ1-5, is DSGVTQTPKHLITATGQRVTLRCSPRSGDLSVYWYQQSLDQGLQFLIQYYNGEERAKGNILERFSAQQFPDLHSELNLSSLELGDSALYFCASSVGQGAQPQHFGDGTRLSIL.

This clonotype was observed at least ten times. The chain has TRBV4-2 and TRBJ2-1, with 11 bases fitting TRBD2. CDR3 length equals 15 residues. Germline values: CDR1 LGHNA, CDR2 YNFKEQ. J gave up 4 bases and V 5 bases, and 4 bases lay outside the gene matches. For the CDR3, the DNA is TGTGCCAGCAGCTTCAGGACTAGCGGGTACAATGAGCAGTTCTTC. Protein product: CASSFRTSGYNEQFF.

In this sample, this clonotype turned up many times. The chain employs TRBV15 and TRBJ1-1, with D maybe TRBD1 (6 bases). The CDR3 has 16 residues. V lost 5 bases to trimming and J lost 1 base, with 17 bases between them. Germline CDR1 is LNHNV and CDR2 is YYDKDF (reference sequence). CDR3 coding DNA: TGTGCCACCAGCGCGCACAGGGATAGGGAGAACACTGAAGCTTTCTTT. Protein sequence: CATSAHRDRENTEAFF.

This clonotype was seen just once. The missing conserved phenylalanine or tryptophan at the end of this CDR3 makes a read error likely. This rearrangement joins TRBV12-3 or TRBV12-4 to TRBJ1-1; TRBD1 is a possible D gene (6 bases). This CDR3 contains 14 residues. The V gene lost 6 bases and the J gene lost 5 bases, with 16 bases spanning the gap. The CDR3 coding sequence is TGTGCCAGCAGAGAGGGGGGCGCGGGTACTGAAGCTTTCTTA. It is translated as CASREGGAGTEAFL.

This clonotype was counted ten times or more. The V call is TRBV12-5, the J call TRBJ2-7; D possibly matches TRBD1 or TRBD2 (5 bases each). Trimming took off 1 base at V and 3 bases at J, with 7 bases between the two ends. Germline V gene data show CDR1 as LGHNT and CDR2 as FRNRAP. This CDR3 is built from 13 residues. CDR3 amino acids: CASGLGDGYEQYF. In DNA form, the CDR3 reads TGTGCTAGTGGTTTGGGGGACGGCTACGAGCAGTACTTC. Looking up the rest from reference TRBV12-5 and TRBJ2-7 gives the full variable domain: DARVTQTPRHKVTEMGQEVTMRCQPILGHNTVFWYRQTMMQGLELLAYFRNRAPLDDSGMPKDRFSAEMPDATLATLKIQPSEPRDSAVYFCASGLGDGYEQYFGPGTRLTVT.

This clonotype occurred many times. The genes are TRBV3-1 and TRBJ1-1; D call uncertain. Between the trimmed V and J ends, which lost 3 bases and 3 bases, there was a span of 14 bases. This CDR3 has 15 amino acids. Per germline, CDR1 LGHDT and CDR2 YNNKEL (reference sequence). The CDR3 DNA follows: TGTGCCAGCAGCCATCCCAACGGTTTGGACACTGAAGCTTTCTTT. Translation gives CASSHPNGLDTEAFF.

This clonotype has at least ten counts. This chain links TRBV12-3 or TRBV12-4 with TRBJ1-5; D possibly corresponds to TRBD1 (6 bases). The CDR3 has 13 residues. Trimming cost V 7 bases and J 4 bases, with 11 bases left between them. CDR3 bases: TGTGCCAGCACTACTAGGGGGAATCAGCCCCAGCATTTT. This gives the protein CASTTRGNQPQHF.

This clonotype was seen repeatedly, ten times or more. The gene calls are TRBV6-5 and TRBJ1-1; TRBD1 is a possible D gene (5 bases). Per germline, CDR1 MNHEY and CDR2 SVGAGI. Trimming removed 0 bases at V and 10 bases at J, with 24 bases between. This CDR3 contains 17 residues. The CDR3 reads CASSYSPRRGLLRGAFF. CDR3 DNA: TGTGCCAGCAGTTACTCGCCGAGAAGGGGACTTTTACGGGGAGCTTTCTTT.

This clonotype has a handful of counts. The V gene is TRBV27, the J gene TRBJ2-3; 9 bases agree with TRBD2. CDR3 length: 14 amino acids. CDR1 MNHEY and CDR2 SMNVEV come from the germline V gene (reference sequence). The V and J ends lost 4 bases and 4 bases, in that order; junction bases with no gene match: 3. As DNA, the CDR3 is TGTGCCAGCAGTTGGGCTAGCGGGGCAGATACGCAGTATTTT. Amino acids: CASSWASGADTQYF.

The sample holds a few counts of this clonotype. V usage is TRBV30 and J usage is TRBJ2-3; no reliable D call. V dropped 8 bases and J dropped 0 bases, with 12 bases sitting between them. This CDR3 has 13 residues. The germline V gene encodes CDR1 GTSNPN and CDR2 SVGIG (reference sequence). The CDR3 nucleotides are TGTGCCCTGGCTGGGGAAAGCACAGATACGCAGTATTTT. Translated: CALAGESTDTQYF.

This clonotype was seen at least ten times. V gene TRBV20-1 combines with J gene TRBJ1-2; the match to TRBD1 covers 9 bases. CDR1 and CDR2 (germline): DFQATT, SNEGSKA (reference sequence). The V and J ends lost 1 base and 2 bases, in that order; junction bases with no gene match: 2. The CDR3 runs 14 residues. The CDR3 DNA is TGCAGTGCTAGAGTACAGGGGGCCAACTATGGCTACACCTTC. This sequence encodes CSARVQGANYGYTF.

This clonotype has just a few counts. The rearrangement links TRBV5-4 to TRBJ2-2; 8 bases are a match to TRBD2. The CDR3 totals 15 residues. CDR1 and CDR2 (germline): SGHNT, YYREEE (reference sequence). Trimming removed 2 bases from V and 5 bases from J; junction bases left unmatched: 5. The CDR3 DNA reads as TGTGCCAGCAGCTTAGGCCAGCGGGAGACCGGGGAGCTGTTTTTT. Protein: CASSLGQRETGELFF. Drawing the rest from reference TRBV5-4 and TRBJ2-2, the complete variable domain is ETGVTQSPTHLIKTRGQQVTLRCSSQSGHNTVSWYQQALGQGPQFIFQYYREEENGRGNFPPRFSGLQFPNYSSELNVNALELDDSALYLCASSLGQRETGELFFGEGSRLTVL.

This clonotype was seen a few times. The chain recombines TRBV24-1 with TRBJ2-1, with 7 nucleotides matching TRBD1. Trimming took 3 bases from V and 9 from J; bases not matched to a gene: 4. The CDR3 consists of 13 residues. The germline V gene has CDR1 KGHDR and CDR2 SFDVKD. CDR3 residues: CATSDPPGGEQFF. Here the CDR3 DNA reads TGTGCCACCAGTGATCCCCCAGGGGGTGAGCAGTTCTTC.

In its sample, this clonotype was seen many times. CDR3 sequence (DNA): TGCAGCGTTGAAGATCGGCCTAGCGGGGACTACAATGAGCAGTTCTTC. It yields the protein CSVEDRPSGDYNEQFF. The chain is built from TRBV29-1 and TRBJ2-1, with 9 bases aligning to TRBD2. Germline lookup yields CDR1 SQVTM and CDR2 ANQGSEA. This CDR3 has 16 residues. With 0 bases clipped from V and 3 bases from J, the junction kept 6 bases outside the gene matches.

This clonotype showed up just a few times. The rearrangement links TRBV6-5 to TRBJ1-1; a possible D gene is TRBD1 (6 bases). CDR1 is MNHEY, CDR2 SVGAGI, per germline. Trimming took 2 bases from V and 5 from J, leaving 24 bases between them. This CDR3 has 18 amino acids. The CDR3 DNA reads TGTGCCAGCAGTTACCCCCTCAATGGGGGCCAAGATGGGACTGAAGCTTTCTTT. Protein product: CASSYPLNGGQDGTEAFF.

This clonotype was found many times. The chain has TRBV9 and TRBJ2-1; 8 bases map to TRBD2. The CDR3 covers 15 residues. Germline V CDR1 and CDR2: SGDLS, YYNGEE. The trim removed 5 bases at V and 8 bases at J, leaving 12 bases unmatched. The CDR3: CASRVGLVGSHEQFF. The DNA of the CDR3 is TGTGCCAGCAGAGTGGGACTAGTGGGATCCCATGAGCAGTTCTTC. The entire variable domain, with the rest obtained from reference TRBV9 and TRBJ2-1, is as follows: DSGVTQTPKHLITATGQRVTLRCSPRSGDLSVYWYQQSLDQGLQFLIQYYNGEERAKGNILERFSAQQFPDLHSELNLSSLELGDSALYFCASRVGLVGSHEQFFGPGTRLTVL.

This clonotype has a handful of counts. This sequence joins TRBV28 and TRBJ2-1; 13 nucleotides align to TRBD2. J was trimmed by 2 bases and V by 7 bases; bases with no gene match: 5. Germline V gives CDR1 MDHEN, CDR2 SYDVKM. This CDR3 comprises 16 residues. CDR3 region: CASTLGTSGAYNEQFF. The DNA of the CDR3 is TGTGCCAGCACCCTGGGGACTAGCGGGGCCTACAATGAGCAGTTCTTC.

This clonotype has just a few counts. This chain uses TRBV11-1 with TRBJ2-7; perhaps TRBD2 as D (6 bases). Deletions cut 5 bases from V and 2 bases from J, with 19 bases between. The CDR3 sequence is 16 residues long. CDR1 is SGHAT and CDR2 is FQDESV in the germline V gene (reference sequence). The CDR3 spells CASSLTAGGSPYEQYF. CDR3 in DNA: TGTGCCAGCAGCCTCACAGCCGGGGGATCCCCCTACGAGCAGTACTTC.

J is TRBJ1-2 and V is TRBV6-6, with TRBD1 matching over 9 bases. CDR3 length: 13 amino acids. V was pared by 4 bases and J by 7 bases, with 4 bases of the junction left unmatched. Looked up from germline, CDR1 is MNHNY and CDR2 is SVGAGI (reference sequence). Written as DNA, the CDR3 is TGTGCCAGCAGTTCGGGACAGGGAAGTGGCTACACCTTC. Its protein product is CASSSGQGSGYTF.

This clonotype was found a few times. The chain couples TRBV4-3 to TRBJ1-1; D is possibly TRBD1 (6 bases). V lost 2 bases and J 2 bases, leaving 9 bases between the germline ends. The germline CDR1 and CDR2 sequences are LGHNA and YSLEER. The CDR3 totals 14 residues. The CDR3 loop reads CASSQLQGNTEAFF. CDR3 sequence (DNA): TGCGCCAGCAGCCAACTACAGGGAAACACTGAAGCTTTCTTT.

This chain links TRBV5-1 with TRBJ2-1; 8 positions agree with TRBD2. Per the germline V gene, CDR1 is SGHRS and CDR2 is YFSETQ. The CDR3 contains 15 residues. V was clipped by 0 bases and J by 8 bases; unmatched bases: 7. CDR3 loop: CASSLVAGGSDEQFF. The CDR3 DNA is TGCGCCAGCAGCTTGGTGGCGGGAGGCTCGGATGAGCAGTTCTTC.

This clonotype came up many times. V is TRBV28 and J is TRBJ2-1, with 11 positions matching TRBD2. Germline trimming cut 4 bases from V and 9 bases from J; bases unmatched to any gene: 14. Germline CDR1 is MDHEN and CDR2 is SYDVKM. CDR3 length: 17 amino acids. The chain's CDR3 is CASSSQLAGDQLVEQFF. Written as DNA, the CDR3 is TGTGCCAGCAGTTCACAACTAGCGGGAGACCAATTAGTTGAGCAGTTCTTC.

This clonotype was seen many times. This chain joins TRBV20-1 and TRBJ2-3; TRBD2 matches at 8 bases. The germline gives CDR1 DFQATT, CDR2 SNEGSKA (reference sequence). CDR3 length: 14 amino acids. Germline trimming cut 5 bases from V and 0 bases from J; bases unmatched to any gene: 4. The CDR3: CSALSGTSTDTQYF. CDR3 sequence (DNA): TGCAGTGCTCTTAGCGGGACTAGCACAGATACGCAGTATTTT.